The 22 T cell receptor beta chains below come from one sample, sequenced in a study of blood T cell repertoires in COVID-19. Sequencing used immunoSEQ multiplex PCR; TCRdb keeps in-frame clones, though not all of them. The sample carries approximately 300,000 clones, 85% recorded once. Sequencing used PBMCs or T cells enriched from blood (not recorded which). The receptor set was obtained from a woman aged 25-40 years who had been exposed to COVID-19.

V and J are TRBV11-2 and TRBJ2-3; D is possibly TRBD1 (6 bases). This CDR3 is 13 amino acids long. CDR1 and CDR2 (germline): SGHAT, FQNNGV. Trimming stripped 3 bases from V and 4 bases from J, with 8 bases between. The CDR3 coding sequence is TGTGCCAGCAGCTTCCGGACAGCAGATACGCAGTATTTT. It codes for CASSFRTADTQYF.

This chain uses TRBV30 with TRBJ2-1; 10 bases fit TRBD2. The CDR3 loop spans 14 amino acids. The ends lost 3 bases at V and 6 bases at J; junction bases unmatched: 5. Per germline, CDR1 GTSNPN and CDR2 SVGIG (reference sequence). DNA for the CDR3: TGTGCCTGGAGGTCTAGCGGGAGTGGCAATGAGCAGTTCTTC. As protein: CAWRSSGSGNEQFF. Full variable domain (missing parts from reference TRBV30 and TRBJ2-1): SQTIHQWPATLVQPVGSPLSLECTVEGTSNPNLYWYRQAAGRGLQLLFYSVGIGQISSEVPQNLSASRPQDRQFILSSKKLLLSDSGFYLCAWRSSGSGNEQFFGPGTRLTVL.

This clone was seen more than once but under ten times. This chain joins TRBV9 and TRBJ2-1, with 8 bases that match TRBD1. Germline lookup yields CDR1 SGDLS and CDR2 YYNGEE. This CDR3 is built from 15 residues. The V and J ends lost 2 bases and 5 bases, in that order; junction bases with no gene match: 6. The CDR3 sequence is CASSVSTGANNEQFF. The CDR3 bases are TGTGCCAGCAGCGTTTCGACAGGGGCGAACAATGAGCAGTTCTTC.

The sample holds one count of this clone. Mismatch with germline at one junction end may stem from a read error. The chain employs TRBV18 and TRBJ1-1; 8 bases map to TRBD1. CDR1 KGHSH and CDR2 LQKENI come from the germline V gene. The CDR3 runs 14 residues. The DNA for the CDR3 is TGTGCCAGCTTACCAGGGGGCGGGAACACTGAAGCTTTCTTT. This translates into CASLPGGGNTEAFF.

The genes are TRBV5-4 and TRBJ2-1, with D perhaps TRBD1 (6 bases). The CDR3 is 13 amino acids. Germline V CDR1 and CDR2: SGHNT, YYREEE (reference sequence). The ends were cut back, 10 bases at V and 7 bases at J, with 18 bases in the middle. CDR3 nucleotides: TGTGCCTGCCGGGACAAAGCGGTTAATGAGCAGTTCTTC. This encodes CACRDKAVNEQFF. Looking up the rest from reference TRBV5-4 and TRBJ2-1 gives the full variable domain: ETGVTQSPTHLIKTRGQQVTLRCSSQSGHNTVSWYQQALGQGPQFIFQYYREEENGRGNFPPRFSGLQFPNYSSELNVNALELDDSALYLCACRDKAVNEQFFGPGTRLTVL.

This clone was picked up one time. The rearrangement joins TRBV19 to TRBJ2-3, with D unclear. V lost 2 bases and J lost 0, with 9 bases in between. CDR3 size: 15 residues. CDR1 LNHDA and CDR2 SQIVND come from the germline V gene (reference sequence). CDR3 loop: CASSIQRPSTDTQYF. The CDR3 region has the DNA TGTGCCAGTAGTATACAGCGCCCTAGCACAGATACGCAGTATTTT. Full variable domain (rest looked up from reference TRBV19 and TRBJ2-3): DGGITQSPKYLFRKEGQNVTLSCEQNLNHDAMYWYRQDPGQGLRLIYYSQIVNDFQKGDIAEGYSVSREKKESFPLTVTSAQKNPTAFYLCASSIQRPSTDTQYFGPGTRLTVL.

This clone was counted a single time. The genes are TRBV27 and TRBJ2-1; 7 bases agree with TRBD2. J lost 0 bases, V lost 4 bases, and 3 bases had no gene match. The CDR3 runs to 15 residues. The germline V gene encodes CDR1 MNHEY and CDR2 SMNVEV (reference sequence). This CDR3 reads CASSSLAASYNEQFF. The CDR3 nucleotides are TGTGCCAGCAGTTCCCTAGCGGCCTCCTACAATGAGCAGTTCTTC.

The rearrangement uses TRBV6-5 and TRBJ2-5, with D maybe TRBD2 (6 bases). The germline V gene has CDR1 MNHEY and CDR2 SVGAGI. CDR3 length equals 10 residues. CDR3 in amino acids: CAGGKETQYF. DNA for the CDR3: TGTGCGGGAGGAAAGGAGACCCAGTACTTC.

The chain uses TRBV28 and TRBJ2-7; tentatively, D is TRBD2 (5 bases). The CDR3 length is 15 residues. V was pared by 1 base and J by 2 bases, with 12 bases between. Per the germline V gene, CDR1 is MDHEN and CDR2 is SYDVKM. In DNA, the CDR3 is TGTGCCAGCAGTTTATACGGCGGGTCCACCTACGAGCAGTACTTC. Its protein product is CASSLYGGSTYEQYF.

This clone was detected once. The V call is TRBV15, the J call TRBJ1-1; no firm D call. Germline CDR1 reads LNHNV; CDR2 reads YYDKDF (reference sequence). Deletions cut 0 bases from V and 4 bases from J, with 9 bases between. This CDR3 is 14 amino acids long. The CDR3 DNA follows: TGTGCCACCAGCAGAGATGGACTGTCCACTGAAGCTTTCTTT. This encodes CATSRDGLSTEAFF.

The genes are TRBV18 and TRBJ1-5; TRBD1 aligns across 9 bases. Germline CDR1 and CDR2: KGHSH and LQKENI. This CDR3 comprises 13 residues. V lost 6 bases to trimming and J lost 11 bases; unmatched junction nucleotides: 8. CDR3 DNA: TGTGCCAGCTCCTACCGGGACAGGGATGCCCAGCATTTT. Its translation: CASSYRDRDAQHF.

V gene TRBV5-1 combines with J gene TRBJ2-5, with 7 positions matching TRBD1. Germline V gene sequence: CDR1 SGHRS, CDR2 YFSETQ. This CDR3 spans 14 amino acids. V gave up 4 bases and J gave up 1 base; unmatched junction bases: 4. CDR3 amino acids: CASSKGQIQETQYF. In nucleotides, the CDR3 is TGCGCCAGCAGCAAGGGACAGATCCAAGAGACCCAGTACTTC. Using reference TRBV5-1 and TRBJ2-5 for the parts outside the CDR3, the full variable domain is KAGVTQTPRYLIKTRGQQVTLSCSPISGHRSVSWYQQTPGQGLQFLFEYFSETQRNKGNFPGRFSGRQFSNSRSEMNVSTLELGDSALYLCASSKGQIQETQYFGPGTRLLVL.

The V call is TRBV7-2, the J call TRBJ1-6; no clear D gene. CDR3 length: 13 amino acids. Trimming left V 3 bases short and J 6 bases short, with 6 bases between. Germline V gene data show CDR1 as SGHTA and CDR2 as FQGNSA. The CDR3 DNA follows: TGTGCCAGCAGCTTCGGAGGTAATTCACCCCTCCACTTT. This codes for CASSFGGNSPLHF.

The CDR3 loop reads CASSLGLAPQENEQFF. CDR3 bases: TGTGCCAGCAGCTTAGGGTTAGCCCCCCAAGAAAATGAGCAGTTCTTC. This rearrangement joins TRBV7-9 to TRBJ2-1; D uncertain. Between the trimmed V and J ends, which lost 1 base and 7 bases, there was a span of 17 bases. This CDR3 has 16 residues. Germline V gene data show CDR1 as SEHNR and CDR2 as FQNEAQ (reference sequence).

The chain has TRBV11-2 and TRBJ2-2; D is possibly TRBD1 (6 bases). CDR3 length: 15 amino acids. Germline V gene sequence: CDR1 SGHAT, CDR2 FQNNGV. Trimming pared 5 bases from V and 2 bases from J, leaving 12 bases between. CDR3 DNA sequence: TGTGCCAGCAGCCCCGGGACACAAAACACCGGGGAGCTGTTTTTT. This codes for CASSPGTQNTGELFF.

The chain links TRBV7-2 to TRBJ1-3; D perhaps matches TRBD1 (6 bases). Trimming shortened V by 5 bases and J by 4 bases, and 15 bases separated the two germline ends. CDR3 length: 15 amino acids. Germline-derived CDR1 and CDR2 are SGHTA and FQGNSA. CDR3 in amino acids: CASSEGGGRGNTIYF. The CDR3 DNA sequence: TGTGCCAGCAGCGAGGGGGGGGGCCGAGGAAACACCATATATTTT.

J is TRBJ1-2 and V is TRBV18; perhaps TRBD1 as D (6 bases). Trimming left V 3 bases short and J 0 bases short, with 11 bases between. The CDR3 sequence is 15 residues long. Germline CDR1 reads KGHSH; CDR2 reads LQKENI. The CDR3, as DNA: TGTGCCAGCTCACCCTCGGCAGGGGCTAACTATGGCTACACCTTC. This gives the protein CASSPSAGANYGYTF. The whole variable domain, remainder taken from reference TRBV18 and TRBJ1-2, is NAGVMQNPRHLVRRRGQEARLRCSPMKGHSHVYWYRQLPEEGLKFMVYLQKENIIDESGMPKERFSAEFPKEGPSILRIQQVVRGDSAAYFCASSPSAGANYGYTFGSGTRLTVV.

The CDR3 coding sequence is TGTGCCAGCAGTTATTTGACAGGATTCTCCTCTGGGGCCAACGTCCTGACTTTC. It codes for CASSYLTGFSSGANVLTF. V is TRBV6-2 or TRBV6-3 and J is TRBJ2-6; D perhaps matches TRBD1 (6 bases). Trimming left V 3 bases short and J 0 bases short, with 15 bases between. CDR3 length equals 18 residues. Looked up from germline, CDR1 is MNHEY and CDR2 is SVGEGT.

This chain joins TRBV18 and TRBJ1-6, with 7 bases fitting TRBD1. V lost 2 bases, J lost 7 bases, and 5 bases stayed unmatched. The V gene's germline CDR1 is KGHSH and CDR2 LQKENI. This CDR3 is 15 amino acids long. CDR3 DNA sequence: TGTGCCAGCTCACCATCAGGGGGTAACAATTCACCCCTCCACTTT. It specifies CASSPSGGNNSPLHF.

The rearrangement links TRBV14 to TRBJ2-5, with D perhaps matching TRBD2 (5 bases). Germline lookup yields CDR1 SGHDN and CDR2 FVKESK. The CDR3 totals 14 residues. V was pared by 4 bases and J by 3 bases, with 12 bases between. CDR3 sequence: CASSRNVGEETQYF. The DNA of the CDR3 is TGTGCCAGCAGCCGAAACGTGGGAGAAGAGACCCAGTACTTC.

This chain links TRBV14 with TRBJ2-1, with D possibly being TRBD2 (7 bases). V shed 5 bases and J shed 1 base, with 15 bases lying between them. The CDR3 totals 16 residues. Per the germline V gene, CDR1 is SGHDN and CDR2 is FVKESK. The CDR3 bases are TGTGCCAGCAGCTATTGGGGGGGCACTTCCTACAATGAGCAGTTCTTC. Translated: CASSYWGGTSYNEQFF.

V usage is TRBV7-3 and J usage is TRBJ1-3; D might be TRBD1 (6 bases). CDR3 length equals 13 residues. The V gene's germline CDR1 is SGHTA and CDR2 FQGTGA. V lost 10 bases, J lost 2 bases, and 12 bases lay in between. In DNA form, the CDR3 reads TGTGCCATCCAGGGGAACCCTGGAAACACCATATATTTT. It encodes CAIQGNPGNTIYF.